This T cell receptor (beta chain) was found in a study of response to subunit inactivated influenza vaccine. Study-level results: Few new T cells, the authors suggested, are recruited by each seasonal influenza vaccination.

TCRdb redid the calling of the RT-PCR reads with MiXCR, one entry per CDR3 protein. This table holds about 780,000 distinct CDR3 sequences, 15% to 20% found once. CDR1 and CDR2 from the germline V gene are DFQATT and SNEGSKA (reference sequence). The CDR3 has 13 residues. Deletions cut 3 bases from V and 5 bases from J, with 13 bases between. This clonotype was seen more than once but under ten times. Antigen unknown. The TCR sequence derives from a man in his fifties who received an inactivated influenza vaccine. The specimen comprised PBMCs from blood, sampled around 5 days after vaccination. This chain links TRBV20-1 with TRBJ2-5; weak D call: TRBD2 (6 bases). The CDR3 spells CSASGSGIETQYF. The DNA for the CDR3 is TGCAGTGCTAGCGGGAGCGGTATTGAGACCCAGTACTTC.